Following are 19 T cell receptor beta chains from one sample sequenced in a study of cytomegalovirus exposure and HLA in healthy donors. Sequencing was performed with immunoSEQ multiplex PCR; in TCRdb, only in-frame clones are kept and a portion is missing. The repertoire has 300,000 to 400,000 clones, 75% to 90% of them found once; the top ten carry 0.83%. Sequenced input: PBMCs. The receptors were gathered from a woman in her late teens or twenties in good health and CMV-seronegative.

V gene TRBV5-1 combines with J gene TRBJ1-2; TRBD1 matches at 12 bases. The CDR3 runs 14 residues. Germline V gene data show CDR1 as SGHRS and CDR2 as YFSETQ. Germline trimming cut 4 bases from V and 8 bases from J; bases unmatched to any gene: 6. The CDR3 is CASSQGQGAEGYTF. The CDR3 DNA reads as TGCGCCAGCAGCCAGGGACAGGGGGCAGAAGGCTACACCTTC.

This chain joins TRBV7-8 and TRBJ2-1, with D maybe TRBD1 (5 bases). From germline, CDR1 is SGHVS and CDR2 FQNEAQ. The CDR3 has 11 amino acids. V lost 1 base, J lost 14 bases, and 9 bases lay in between. The CDR3 region has the DNA TGTGCCAGCAGCTTAGGCCCGGACAAGTTCTTC. Its protein product is CASSLGPDKFF.

This clone occurred a few times. The chain uses TRBV11-3 and TRBJ2-2, with unresolved D. The germline V gene has CDR1 SGHNT and CDR2 YENEEA. V dropped 7 bases and J dropped 4 bases, with 10 bases sitting between them. The CDR3 has 13 residues. For the CDR3, the DNA is TGTGCCAGCACCTCAACAAGCACCGGGGAGCTGTTTTTT. Translation: CASTSTSTGELFF.

The chain carries TRBV6-5 and TRBJ1-5, with 7 bases aligning to TRBD1. Germline CDR1 MNHEY, CDR2 SVGAGI. This CDR3 spans 15 amino acids. Trimming cost V 6 bases and J 0 bases; bases outside gene matches: 5. The CDR3 DNA is TGTGCCAGCAGAGGGGGCCCCTATAGCAATCAGCCCCAGCATTTT. It encodes CASRGGPYSNQPQHF.

V usage is TRBV7-9 and J usage is TRBJ1-4; D gene ambiguous. Trimming cost V 7 bases and J 7 bases, with 16 bases left between them. The CDR3 contains 14 residues. Germline V lookup: CDR1 SEHNR, CDR2 FQNEAQ (reference sequence). This chain's CDR3 is CASTHGGGREKLFF. The CDR3, as DNA: TGTGCCAGCACCCACGGTGGAGGGCGTGAAAAACTGTTTTTT.

This chain links TRBV2 with TRBJ1-1, with TRBD1 matching over 7 bases. The junction had 11 bases not matched to a gene; V was cut back by 11 bases and J by 2 bases. CDR1 and CDR2 from the germline V gene are SNHLY and FYNNEI. The CDR3 totals 14 residues. The CDR3 coding sequence is TGTGCCGAACGTCTGACAGGGTTAAACACTGAAGCTTTCTTT. Protein: CAERLTGLNTEAFF.

The chain links TRBV7-9 to TRBJ1-2, with a weak D call TRBD1 (5 bases). The CDR3 is made up of 15 amino acids. The V end was cut by 0 bases, the J end by 6 bases, with 14 bases between. Germline V gene sequence: CDR1 SEHNR, CDR2 FQNEAQ (reference sequence). CDR3 loop: CASSLAAGKSHGYTF. CDR3 nucleotides: TGTGCCAGCAGCTTAGCGGCAGGGAAGAGCCATGGCTACACCTTC.

This chain uses TRBV28 with TRBJ2-3; the D is unclear. The CDR3 length is 13 residues. Trimming cost V 1 base and J 4 bases, with 6 bases left between them. CDR1 MDHEN and CDR2 SYDVKM come from the germline V gene. CDR3 loop: CASSLYVADTQYF. DNA for the CDR3: TGTGCCAGCAGTTTATATGTCGCAGATACGCAGTATTTT.

On this clone itself: Different DNA sequences within this sample yield the same CDR3. This chain joins TRBV27 and TRBJ1-1, with unresolved D. The CDR3 has 13 amino acids. Trimming cost V 4 bases and J 1 base, with 7 bases left between them. The germline V gene has CDR1 MNHEY and CDR2 SMNVEV (reference sequence). CDR3 bases: TGTGCCAGCAGTTCAGGAGGGAACACTGAAGCTTTCTTT. Translated, it gives CASSSGGNTEAFF.

The chain couples TRBV4-1 to TRBJ1-1; D unclear. Per the germline V gene, CDR1 is MGHRA and CDR2 is YSYEKL. V lost 1 base, J lost 0 bases, and 15 bases lay in between. CDR3 size: 17 residues. As DNA, the CDR3 is TGCGCCAGCAGCCAAGTGAATCGAAGCCCTATGAACACTGAAGCTTTCTTT. Protein: CASSQVNRSPMNTEAFF.

The rearrangement uses TRBV5-1 and TRBJ2-7; TRBD1 might be the D (5 bases). Germline CDR1 SGHRS, CDR2 YFSETQ. Trimming removed 0 bases from V and 3 bases from J, with 10 bases in between. CDR3 length: 14 residues. CDR3 bases: TGCGCCAGCAGCTTGGTAGTAAGGGGCTACGAGCAGTACTTC. Protein: CASSLVVRGYEQYF.

V and J are TRBV9 and TRBJ2-2; 7 bases are shared with TRBD1. CDR1 SGDLS and CDR2 YYNGEE come from the germline V gene. CDR3 length: 14 residues. The ends lost 0 bases at V and 6 bases at J; junction bases unmatched: 2. This chain's CDR3 is CASSVEGAAGELFF. The CDR3 DNA follows: TGTGCCAGCAGCGTAGAGGGGGCAGCCGGGGAGCTGTTTTTT.

CDR3 sequence: CASSLGLDGRANGYTF. CDR3 nucleotide sequence: TGCGCCAGCAGCTTGGGGCTTGATGGGAGGGCGAATGGCTACACCTTC. The chain recombines TRBV5-1 with TRBJ1-2; D is ambiguous. This CDR3 is built from 16 residues. Per the germline V gene, CDR1 is SGHRS and CDR2 is YFSETQ. V lost 0 bases and J 6 bases, leaving 18 bases between the germline ends.

On this clone itself: Other DNA sequences in this specimen translate into the identical CDR3. The J gene is TRBJ1-5, the V gene TRBV28; the D gene is possibly TRBD1 (5 bases). The CDR3 has 15 amino acids. Germline assignment: CDR1 MDHEN and CDR2 SYDVKM. V was shortened by 6 bases and J by 0 bases, with 12 bases between the two germline ends. CDR3 nucleotide sequence: TGTGCCAGCAGCCGCGGGACGGTTAGCAATCAGCCCCAGCATTTT. Translation gives CASSRGTVSNQPQHF.

This clone was counted a single time. This rearrangement joins TRBV5-1 to TRBJ2-7; possibly TRBD1 for D (6 bases). Germline CDR1 reads SGHRS; CDR2 reads YFSETQ. This CDR3 comprises 13 residues. Trimming stripped 4 bases from V and 3 bases from J, with 11 bases between. The CDR3 protein is CASSPDSYYEQYF. As DNA, the CDR3 is TGCGCCAGCAGCCCGGACAGTTACTACGAGCAGTACTTC. The full variable domain, rest sourced from reference TRBV5-1 and TRBJ2-7, is KAGVTQTPRYLIKTRGQQVTLSCSPISGHRSVSWYQQTPGQGLQFLFEYFSETQRNKGNFPGRFSGRQFSNSRSEMNVSTLELGDSALYLCASSPDSYYEQYFGPGTRLTVT.

The chain uses TRBV5-1 and TRBJ2-1; D is ambiguous. The germline V gene encodes CDR1 SGHRS and CDR2 YFSETQ. Trimming removed 4 bases at V and 10 bases at J, with 18 bases between. The CDR3 contains 14 residues. This CDR3 reads CASSPRVPAWEQFF. The CDR3 DNA reads TGCGCCAGCAGCCCCCGGGTCCCTGCCTGGGAGCAGTTCTTC. The complete variable domain, with remaining parts taken from reference TRBV5-1 and TRBJ2-1, reads KAGVTQTPRYLIKTRGQQVTLSCSPISGHRSVSWYQQTPGQGLQFLFEYFSETQRNKGNFPGRFSGRQFSNSRSEMNVSTLELGDSALYLCASSPRVPAWEQFFGPGTRLTVL.

This chain joins TRBV7-9 and TRBJ2-7; 10 nucleotides agree with TRBD2. Germline V gene data show CDR1 as SEHNR and CDR2 as FQNEAQ (reference sequence). The CDR3 is 16 residues long. The junction had 8 bases not matched to a gene; V was cut back by 5 bases and J by 1 base. CDR3 amino acids: CASSTEGLAVSYEQYF. CDR3 in DNA: TGTGCCAGCAGCACCGAAGGACTAGCGGTTTCCTACGAGCAGTACTTC.

The chain employs TRBV9 and TRBJ1-5; D is perhaps TRBD1 (6 bases). Germline CDR1 reads SGDLS; CDR2 reads YYNGEE. The CDR3 runs to 17 residues. V was cut by 4 bases and J by 0 bases, with 17 bases left in between. The CDR3 DNA reads as TGTGCCAGCAGCCCCGGGACAAGTCGTAGTAGCAATCAGCCCCAGCATTTT. It specifies CASSPGTSRSSNQPQHF.

V and J are TRBV19 and TRBJ2-6; D may be TRBD2 (5 bases). This CDR3 spans 16 amino acids. Trimming took off 3 bases at V and 1 base at J, with 10 bases between the two ends. CDR1 LNHDA and CDR2 SQIVND come from the germline V gene (reference sequence). CDR3 residues: CASSMLWESGANVLTF. CDR3 coding DNA: TGTGCCAGTAGTATGCTTTGGGAGTCTGGGGCCAACGTCCTGACTTTC.